This T cell receptor (beta chain) was identified in a study of shared clonotypes between healthy human individuals. Overall study context: A couple of women and a few men aged 18 to 49 served as donors. Study-wide points: Having only a few donors restricted how much genetic and exposure-history diversity was captured.

An approximately 210 ng quantity of DNA, some 30,000 T cell genomes, went into the sorted-subset replicate PCRs. Assay: immunoSEQ multiplex PCR; the TCRdb copy retains only in-frame clones and omits some. The repertoire holds about 710,000 clones, with roughly two thirds as singletons. Comment on this clone: Its target is unknown.

Trimming shortened V by 0 bases and J by 3 bases, and 9 bases separated the two germline ends. The CDR3 runs 15 residues. Germline assignment: CDR1 SGHAT and CDR2 FQNNGV. The chain has TRBV11-2 and TRBJ2-1; D is perhaps TRBD2 (5 bases). The sample consisted of memory CD4+ T cells sorted from blood. Stated subset: CD45RA-negative fraction. This receptor was taken from a woman aged 30 to 39 in good health. CDR3: CASSLDTGLYNEQFF. CDR3 DNA: TGTGCCAGCAGCTTAGATACCGGACTCTACAATGAGCAGTTCTTC.